The T cell receptor beta chain under discussion was sequenced for a study of long-term antiretroviral therapy in people with HIV. After removal of 4 bases from V and 5 bases from J, the junction contained 10 bases not matched to a gene. Germline V lookup: CDR1 SGHNT, CDR2 YYREEE (reference sequence). The CDR3 covers 15 residues. At the survey level, the v3.0 immunoSEQ assay was run. TCRdb's table, derived via immunoSEQ multiplex PCR, lists solely in-frame clones and lacks some. Among 20,000 to 30,000 clones, approximately 81% were seen once, and the ten largest hold approximately 9%. This TCR came from a man aged 35 to 55 with HIV. The sequencing here drew on unsorted PBMCs, taken 2.3 years after starting antiretroviral therapy. The chain is built from TRBV5-4 and TRBJ1-2, with 8 positions matching TRBD1. Written as DNA, the CDR3 is TGTGCCAGCAGCCACCCAGGGGGCGCAGAGTATGGCTACACCTTC. It translates to CASSHPGGAEYGYTF.